Shown below are 30 T cell receptor beta chains from a single sample sequenced in a study of cytomegalovirus exposure and HLA in healthy donors. PCR used 60 Vbeta primers and 13 Jbeta primers. Sequenced by immunoSEQ multiplex PCR; TCRdb stores in-frame clones only, minus some. The sample consists of tens of thousands of clones, approximately 82% of them appearing once. The sample was PBMCs. Every receptor here comes from a young woman in good health and CMV-seropositive.

The V gene is TRBV4-1, the J gene TRBJ2-3, with D unresolved. CDR1 MGHRA and CDR2 YSYEKL come from the germline V gene. The CDR3 length is 14 residues. V gave up 0 bases and J gave up 4 bases, with 8 bases separating them. CDR3 loop: CASSQDPIADTQYF. CDR3 bases: TGCGCCAGCAGCCAAGATCCCATTGCAGATACGCAGTATTTT.

The rearrangement uses TRBV4-1 and TRBJ2-3, with 8 bases matching TRBD2. The V segment lost 6 bases and the J segment 3 bases; nucleotides outside the gene matches: 11. The germline V gene has CDR1 MGHRA and CDR2 YSYEKL. CDR3 length: 16 residues. The CDR3 is CASSETSVRATDTQYF. The CDR3 nucleotides are TGCGCCAGCAGTGAGACTAGCGTGAGGGCTACAGATACGCAGTATTTT.

V gene TRBV7-9 combines with J gene TRBJ1-4; 7 positions match TRBD1. Germline V gives CDR1 SEHNR, CDR2 FQNEAQ (reference sequence). This CDR3 has 15 residues. CDR3 region: CSGGTVEATNEKLFF. The CDR3 DNA reads TGTTCCGGAGGGACAGTCGAGGCAACTAATGAAAAACTGTTTTTT. Full variable domain (remainder filled in from reference TRBV7-9 and TRBJ1-4): DTGVSQNPRHKITKRGQNVTFRCDPISEHNRLYWYRQTLGQGPEFLTYFQNEAQLEKSRLLSDRFSAERPKGSFSTLEIQRTEQGDSAMYLCSGGTVEATNEKLFFGSGTQLSVL.

The rearrangement uses TRBV7-2 and TRBJ1-2; unclear D gene. The CDR3 consists of 14 residues. Trimming stripped 5 bases from V and 0 bases from J, with 10 bases between. CDR1 is SGHTA, CDR2 FQGNSA, per germline. The CDR3: CASSTLGANYGYTF. The CDR3 region has the DNA TGTGCCAGCAGCACCCTTGGAGCTAACTATGGCTACACCTTC.

CDR3 loop: CASSRKLAGGRNEQFF. The CDR3 region has the DNA TGTGCCAGCAGCCGAAAACTAGCGGGGGGGCGTAATGAGCAGTTCTTC. The chain couples TRBV27 to TRBJ2-1, with 13 bases lining up with TRBD2. Germline CDR1 reads MNHEY; CDR2 reads SMNVEV (reference sequence). The CDR3 contains 16 residues. The J segment lost 7 bases and the V segment lost 6 bases, leaving 9 bases of the junction unmatched.

The chain uses TRBV7-2 and TRBJ1-3; D remains unclear. Trimming took 0 bases from V and 1 from J, leaving 7 bases between them. CDR1 is SGHTA and CDR2 is FQGNSA in the germline V gene. CDR3 length equals 15 residues. CDR3 sequence (DNA): TGTGCCAGCAGCTTAGCGGCCGATTCTGGAAACACCATATATTTT. Translating it yields CASSLAADSGNTIYF.

The chain uses TRBV4-3 and TRBJ2-5, with 7 bases aligning to TRBD1. The J call is in doubt because the DNA end fits TRBJ2-7 better. This CDR3 contains 15 residues. Germline assignment: CDR1 LGHNA and CDR2 YSLEER. CDR3 sequence reads: CASSQGATGIYEQYF. In DNA form, the CDR3 reads TGCGCCAGCAGCCAAGGTGCGACAGGGATATACGAGCAGTACTTC.

V is TRBV18 and J is TRBJ2-7; possible D gene TRBD1, 5 bases. V gave up 3 bases and J gave up 4 bases, with 10 bases separating them. Germline lookup yields CDR1 KGHSH and CDR2 LQKENI. The CDR3 contains 13 residues. The CDR3 nucleotides read TGTGCCAGCTCACCCCGGCAGGGTTACGAGCAGTACTTC. Translated: CASSPRQGYEQYF.

In regard to this clone: Within the sample, other DNA sequences also encode this same CDR3. The chain combines TRBV15 with TRBJ2-1; D gene ambiguous. Trimming removed 0 bases from V and 4 bases from J, with 10 bases in between. The germline V gene encodes CDR1 LNHNV and CDR2 YYDKDF (reference sequence). The CDR3 has 15 amino acids. The CDR3 spells CATSRDLGRYNEQFF. The CDR3 DNA follows: TGTGCCACCAGCAGAGATCTAGGCCGGTACAATGAGCAGTTCTTC.

This clone has only a few counts. The V call is TRBV29-1, the J call TRBJ1-2, with unresolved D. Germline lookup yields CDR1 SQVTM and CDR2 ANQGSEA. V lost 6 bases and J lost 7, with 21 bases in between. This CDR3 comprises 14 residues. The CDR3 region is CSVHDVRGFGGYTF. In DNA, the CDR3 is TGCAGCGTCCATGACGTGCGGGGTTTCGGTGGCTACACCTTC.

This sequence joins TRBV6-5 and TRBJ1-2; weak D call: TRBD1 (6 bases). The CDR3 has 13 amino acids. Germline V gives CDR1 MNHEY, CDR2 SVGAGI. V was shortened by 4 bases and J by 0 bases, with 6 bases between the two germline ends. CDR3 residues: CASSWTANYGYTF. CDR3 DNA sequence: TGTGCCAGCAGTTGGACAGCTAACTATGGCTACACCTTC.

The chain recombines TRBV13 with TRBJ2-2; 8 nucleotides match TRBD2. Germline CDR1 and CDR2: PRHDT and FYEKMQ (reference sequence). The CDR3 totals 18 residues. J lost 3 bases, V lost 5 bases, and 14 bases had no gene match. Here the CDR3 DNA reads TGTGCCAGCAGCCCGTTAAAATCGGGGGGGGAACACACCGGGGAGCTGTTTTTT. Translating gives CASSPLKSGGEHTGELFF.

With regard to this clone: Other DNA sequences in the same sample also yield this CDR3. The chain carries TRBV9 and TRBJ2-7, with D uncertain. CDR3 length: 13 residues. Germline lookup yields CDR1 SGDLS and CDR2 YYNGEE. V shed 0 bases and J shed 6 bases, with 10 bases lying between them. CDR3: CASSVVLGGEQYF. Here the CDR3 DNA reads TGTGCCAGCAGCGTAGTTCTAGGCGGCGAGCAGTACTTC.

CDR3 DNA: TGTGCCAGCAGCTTAGGCGACAGGTATAGCAATCAGCCCCAGCATTTT. Protein product: CASSLGDRYSNQPQHF. The rearrangement links TRBV7-2 to TRBJ1-5; possibly TRBD1 for D (6 bases). The CDR3 length is 16 residues. V lost 1 base to trimming and J lost 0 bases, with 10 bases between them. Looked up from germline, CDR1 is SGHTA and CDR2 is FQGNSA.

The chain links TRBV12-5 to TRBJ2-3; 10 bases are shared with TRBD1. Germline V gene sequence: CDR1 LGHNT, CDR2 FRNRAP. This CDR3 spans 15 amino acids. Germline trimming cut 7 bases from V and 2 bases from J; bases unmatched to any gene: 6. CDR3 coding DNA: TGTGCTAGTGCTAGGGACAGGGGCTTCACAGATACGCAGTATTTT. As protein: CASARDRGFTDTQYF.

The chain combines TRBV9 with TRBJ2-3, with no clear D. The V gene's germline CDR1 is SGDLS and CDR2 YYNGEE. V lost 0 bases, J lost 4 bases, and 6 bases lay in between. This CDR3 is built from 13 residues. The CDR3, as DNA: TGTGCCAGCAGCGTAGGATCAGCAGATACGCAGTATTTT. It translates to CASSVGSADTQYF.

The chain joins TRBV15 to TRBJ2-7, with no clear D. The CDR3 totals 13 residues. Germline lookup yields CDR1 LNHNV and CDR2 YYDKDF (reference sequence). The V and J ends lost 0 bases and 4 bases respectively, with 7 bases between them. CDR3 nucleotides: TGTGCCACCAGCAGAGAGGCTTTGTACGAGCAGTACTTC. Translation gives CATSREALYEQYF.

This chain joins TRBV25-1 and TRBJ2-1; D call uncertain. This CDR3 spans 13 amino acids. Germline CDR1 MGHDK, CDR2 SYGVNS. Between the trimmed V and J ends, which lost 3 bases and 10 bases, there was a span of 13 bases. CDR3 in DNA: TGTGCCAGCAGTGACCTAATGGGCGAGGAGCAGTTCTTC. It specifies CASSDLMGEEQFF.

The chain uses TRBV19 and TRBJ2-7; TRBD1 might be the D (5 bases). This CDR3 comprises 14 residues. Trimming cost V 7 bases and J 0 bases, with 13 bases left between them. Germline V CDR1 and CDR2: LNHDA, SQIVND (reference sequence). CDR3 region: CASKDHRSSYEQYF. The CDR3, as DNA: TGTGCCAGTAAAGATCACAGGAGCTCCTACGAGCAGTACTTC.

This clone was observed a single time. This chain joins TRBV5-4 and TRBJ2-3; D unresolved. The V gene lost 4 bases and the J gene lost 6 bases, with 21 bases spanning the gap. The CDR3 is 16 amino acids. The germline gives CDR1 SGHNT, CDR2 YYREEE (reference sequence). The CDR3 spells CASSPAGIRVVDTQYF. The CDR3 region has the DNA TGTGCCAGCAGCCCTGCTGGTATTCGGGTGGTCGATACGCAGTATTTT.

The chain is built from TRBV10-1 and TRBJ2-5; 9 bases align to TRBD1. The DNA end is a closer match to TRBJ2-7, so the J assignment may be wrong. The CDR3 is 14 residues long. Germline V lookup: CDR1 WNHNN, CDR2 SYGVQD (reference sequence). The chain's CDR3 is CARDGQGSGYEQYF. The CDR3, as DNA: TGCGCCAGAGATGGACAGGGGAGTGGTTACGAGCAGTACTTC.

The rearrangement links TRBV25-1 to TRBJ2-3; 10 nucleotides match TRBD2. CDR1 and CDR2 (germline): MGHDK, SYGVNS. V lost 6 bases to trimming and J lost 4 bases; unmatched junction nucleotides: 7. The CDR3 sequence is 15 residues long. The CDR3 DNA reads as TGTGCCAGCAGACCTAGCGGGGGAGGGCCAGATACGCAGTATTTT. It yields the protein CASRPSGGGPDTQYF.

CDR3 region: CASRRRTPGTGELFF. The CDR3 DNA sequence: TGTGCCAGCAGGAGGCGGACTCCTGGGACCGGGGAGCTGTTTTTT. J is TRBJ2-2 and V is TRBV7-6; D might be TRBD2 (5 bases). V was shortened by 6 bases and J by 5 bases, with 16 bases between the two germline ends. This CDR3 has 15 residues. Germline V CDR1 and CDR2: SGHVS, FNYEAQ.

The rearrangement links TRBV4-1 to TRBJ1-4; no firm D call. The CDR3 runs to 16 residues. Germline V gives CDR1 MGHRA, CDR2 YSYEKL. V was shortened by 4 bases and J by 0 bases, with 12 bases between the two germline ends. CDR3 DNA sequence: TGCGCCAGCAGCCCCGGGATGGCCTCAACTAATGAAAAACTGTTTTTT. This codes for CASSPGMASTNEKLFF.

V is TRBV5-1 and J is TRBJ2-7; a weak D match, TRBD1 (6 bases). Per the germline V gene, CDR1 is SGHRS and CDR2 is YFSETQ. The germline V and J ends were trimmed by 4 bases and 3 bases, with 14 bases remaining between them. The CDR3 sequence is 14 residues long. DNA for the CDR3: TGCGCCAGCAGCCCAAAGGGGGATTACTACGAGCAGTACTTC. It yields the protein CASSPKGDYYEQYF.

The rearrangement links TRBV2 to TRBJ1-2; 7 nucleotides align to TRBD1. V lost 3 bases and J lost 2; bases outside the gene matches: 9. Germline values: CDR1 SNHLY, CDR2 FYNNEI. The CDR3 is 16 amino acids. The DNA for the CDR3 is TGTGCCAGCAGTGATGTACGACAGGGACTCAACTATGGCTACACCTTC. Its protein is CASSDVRQGLNYGYTF. Full variable domain (remainder filled in from reference TRBV2 and TRBJ1-2): EPEVTQTPSHQVTQMGQEVILRCVPISNHLYFYWYRQILGQKVEFLVSFYNNEISEKSEIFDDQFSVERPDGSNFTLKIRSTKLEDSAMYFCASSDVRQGLNYGYTFGSGTRLTVV.

For this clone: This CDR3 is missing its conserved last phenylalanine or tryptophan, likely due to a read error. No DNA is shown, since the ends of the CDR3 on it are uncertain; the CDR3 is the one TCRdb lists. V gene TRBV23-1 combines with J gene TRBJ2-7; TRBD2 is the table's D call and was not checked against the DNA. TRBV23-1 belongs to the ORF category, with a function that is uncertain. The CDR3 is 10 amino acids long, termini counted. Here the CDR3 reads CASSQAGGGG.

This clone was counted once. The rearrangement uses TRBV7-8 and TRBJ1-5; TRBD1 matches at 7 bases. CDR1 and CDR2 (germline): SGHVS, FQNEAQ. J lost 0 bases, V lost 5 bases, and 10 bases had no gene match. This CDR3 has 17 amino acids. CDR3 loop: CASSPTTGTYSNQPQHF. The CDR3 region has the DNA TGTGCCAGCAGCCCCACGACAGGGACCTATAGCAATCAGCCCCAGCATTTT.

The chain is built from TRBV7-9 and TRBJ2-1; TRBD2 matches at 12 bases. Germline assignment: CDR1 SEHNR and CDR2 FQNEAQ (reference sequence). After removal of 5 bases from V and 6 bases from J, the junction contained 5 bases not matched to a gene. The CDR3 length is 15 residues. The CDR3 bases are TGTGCCAGCAGCCCGGGACTAGCGGGTGTCAATGAGCAGTTCTTC. Its translation is CASSPGLAGVNEQFF.

The chain combines TRBV6-1 with TRBJ2-5; 8 bases agree with TRBD1. Near its end, the DNA agrees better with TRBJ2-7, so the J call may be wrong. Germline V lookup: CDR1 MNHNS, CDR2 SASEGT. CDR3 length equals 15 residues. For the CDR3, the DNA is TGTGCCAGCAGGGAGACAGGGGCTTACTCCTACGAGCAGTACTTC. It specifies CASRETGAYSYEQYF.